This TCR beta chain was recorded in a study of shared clonotypes between healthy human individuals. Study as a whole: Those who served as donors were a couple of women and a few men between the ages of 18 and 49. Three plates each covered CD4 naive and memory; CD8 naive two, CD8 memory one.

TCRdb's table, derived via immunoSEQ multiplex PCR, lists solely in-frame clones and lacks some. The table has a few million clones, approximately 95% seen once; the top ten hold approximately 0.13%. CD4+ cells were split into CD45RA+ naive and CD45RA-negative memory subsets. From germline, CDR1 is MNHNS and CDR2 SASEGT. The CDR3 has 13 residues. V was pared by 7 bases and J by 10 bases, with 16 bases between. The V call is TRBV6-1, the J call TRBJ1-4; a possible D gene is TRBD1 (5 bases). Sequencing was carried out using naive CD4+ T cells sorted from blood. The subset here: CD45RA+ positively selected. The TCR was taken from a man between 18 and 29 years old in good health. CDR3: CASTGLSLGKLFF. The CDR3 DNA follows: TGTGCCAGCACAGGGCTCTCCCTTGGAAAACTGTTTTTT.